This TCR beta chain was retrieved from a study of post-analysis software for immune sequencing data. Study results and caveats: About 5 TRBV segments occurring more often in patients than controls included TRBV5-6, TRBV5-1 and TRBV20-1.

cDNA libraries for TCR beta contained unique molecular identifiers. TCRdb reprocessed the PCR reads via MiXCR and lists one record per CDR3 protein. Of 170,000 or so distinct CDR3 sequences listed, approximately 30% are singletons. From germline, CDR1 is MGHRA and CDR2 YSYEKL. The CDR3 is made up of 15 amino acids. On this clonotype: Its cognate antigen is unknown.

The rearrangement uses TRBV4-1 and TRBJ2-7; possibly TRBD2 for D (7 bases). Matching the DNA end better, TRBJ2-5 makes the J call doubtful. The receptor was derived from a girl under 18 with multiple sclerosis. Material for sequencing was blood. In nucleotides, the CDR3 is TGCGCCAGCAGCCTTTCCGGGGGGCGCGGAGAGACCCAGTACTTC. Its translation: CASSLSGGRGETQYF.